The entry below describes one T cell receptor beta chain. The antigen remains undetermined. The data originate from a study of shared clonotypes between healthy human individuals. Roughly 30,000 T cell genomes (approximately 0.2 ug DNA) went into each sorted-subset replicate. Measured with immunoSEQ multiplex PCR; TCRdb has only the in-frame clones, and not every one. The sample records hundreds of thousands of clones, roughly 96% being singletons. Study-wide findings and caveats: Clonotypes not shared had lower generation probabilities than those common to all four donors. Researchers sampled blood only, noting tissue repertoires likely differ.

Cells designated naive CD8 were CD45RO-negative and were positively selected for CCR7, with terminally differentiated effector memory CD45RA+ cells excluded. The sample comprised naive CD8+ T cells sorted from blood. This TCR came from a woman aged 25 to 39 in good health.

CDR3 sequence (DNA): TGTGCCAGCAGCTTAGGCGGGGACACTGAAGCTTTCTTT. Its protein is CASSLGGDTEAFF. The J gene is TRBJ1-1, the V gene TRBV7-8; D not certain. CDR3 size: 13 residues. The V end was cut by 1 base, the J end by 3 bases, with 6 bases between. Germline CDR1 reads SGHVS; CDR2 reads FQNEAQ.